The clone carrying this T cell receptor beta chain has just a few counts. Its cognate antigen is unknown. For repertoire sequencing, the TCR beta CDR3 regions were amplified from RNA transcripts. HTBI-primed first-round RT-PCR preceded second-round multiplex PCR. TCRdb called the multiplex PCR reads again in MiXCR, with one record for every CDR3 protein. Of roughly 160,000 distinct CDR3 sequences listed, roughly 37% are singletons. This entry comes from a study of Graves' ophthalmopathy and Graves' hyperthyroidism. Across the study: Peripheral blood was gathered at the point of initial diagnosis, before any treatment started.

General observations from the study: Blood contained most expanded thyroid clonotypes exceeding 0.001 frequency.

Ophthalmopathy was moderately-to-severely active, CAS at least 3, NOSPECS at least 4, lasting under 3 months. Other autoimmune diseases, uncontrolled infections, pregnancy and lactation each led to patient exclusion. This CDR3 contains 11 residues. Trimming shortened V by 5 bases and J by 7 bases, and 9 bases separated the two germline ends. Sequenced input: peripheral blood. The chain uses TRBV12-3 or TRBV12-4 and TRBJ2-7; D remains unclear. The receptor's source is a woman aged 40 to 50 with Graves' ophthalmopathy. The CDR3 DNA reads TGTGCCAGCAGTCACGGATATGAGCAGTACTTC. Protein sequence: CASSHGYEQYF.